The clone carrying this T cell receptor (beta chain) was counted a few times. As yet, its antigen is unknown. A J-beta primer mix and a sample-barcoded 5' primer were used in a second PCR of roughly 6 to 11 cycles. TCRdb itself ran the 5' RACE reads through MiXCR, one entry per CDR3 protein. The table has 1,800,000 or so distinct CDR3 sequences, about two fifths seen once. The data were taken from a study of blood T cells in healthy people across ages. Study-wide results and limits: Total diversity from one million sequenced T cells was likely underestimated. The donors' CMV status was not determined, possibly confounding changes in expanded clonotypes.

The V and J ends lost 3 bases and 1 base respectively, with 6 bases between them. Germline CDR1 DFQATT, CDR2 SNEGSKA (reference sequence). The CDR3 runs 12 residues. This receptor was obtained from a human donor in good health. The specimen was blood. The rearrangement uses TRBV20-1 and TRBJ1-1, with no clear D. In nucleotides, the CDR3 is TGCAGTGCTAGGCGGGGGAACACTGAAGCTTTCTTT. This codes for CSARRGNTEAFF.